This TCR beta chain comes out of a study of patients and donors after allogeneic stem cell transplantation. TCRdb reprocessed the RT-PCR reads via MiXCR and lists one record per CDR3 protein. The repertoire consists of 160,000 or so distinct CDR3 sequences, with roughly 24% occurring once and the leading ten covering around 26%. This clonotype turned up a few times. The CDR3 runs 15 residues. V shed 3 bases and J 3 bases; nucleotides not matched to a gene: 6. CDR1 SGDLS and CDR2 YYNGEE come from the germline V gene. The sequencing input was blood, either unsorted or a sorted T cell fraction (not recorded which). The V gene is TRBV9, the J gene TRBJ1-2; TRBD1 agrees at 9 bases. The sequence derives from a human donor who was either an allogeneic HSCT recipient or a stem cell or donor lymphocyte infusion donor (not recorded which). It is not recorded whose cells these are; they may come from a transplant donor. The CDR3: CASSGGRTGDYGYTF. CDR3 DNA: TGTGCCAGCAGCGGGGGACGGACAGGGGACTATGGCTACACCTTC.